These 7 T cell receptor beta chains share one sample of origin, sequenced in a study of technical replicates of blood from a few donors. The protocol was immunoSEQ multiplex PCR, while the TCRdb copy is restricted to in-frame clones and leaves out a portion. This sample has some 100,000 clones, with 96% found just once. Sequenced: T cells isolated from PBMCs. These receptors came from a human donor in good health.

The chain links TRBV20-1 to TRBJ2-3, with TRBD2 identical over 7 bases. With V trimmed by 0 bases and J by 10 bases, 1 base remained unmatched. The CDR3 is 11 residues long. Germline assignment: CDR1 DFQATT and CDR2 SNEGSKA (reference sequence). CDR3 residues: CSARDRGAQYF. The CDR3 coding sequence is TGCAGTGCTAGAGATCGGGGGGCGCAGTATTTT.

In this sample, this clone turned up once. The chain has TRBV27 and TRBJ2-5, with 12 bases lining up with TRBD2. V gave up 4 bases and J gave up 1 base; unmatched junction bases: 4. Germline V gene data show CDR1 as MNHEY and CDR2 as SMNVEV (reference sequence). CDR3 length: 16 amino acids. CDR3 loop: CASSSTSGRFQETQYF. The CDR3 DNA is TGTGCCAGCAGTTCTACTAGCGGGAGGTTCCAAGAGACCCAGTACTTC.

CDR3 bases: TGCGCCAGCAGCACGCTCGACAGGATAGGCACAGATACGCAGTATTTT. It translates to CASSTLDRIGTDTQYF. The rearrangement joins TRBV5-1 to TRBJ2-3; TRBD1 is a possible D gene (6 bases). This CDR3 has 16 amino acids. CDR1 and CDR2 from the germline V gene are SGHRS and YFSETQ. The V end lost 4 bases, the J end lost 1 base, and 16 bases lay between the germline ends. Combining the CDR3 with reference TRBV5-1 and TRBJ2-3 gives the whole variable domain KAGVTQTPRYLIKTRGQQVTLSCSPISGHRSVSWYQQTPGQGLQFLFEYFSETQRNKGNFPGRFSGRQFSNSRSEMNVSTLELGDSALYLCASSTLDRIGTDTQYFGPGTRLTVL.

This chain uses TRBV10-3 with TRBJ2-5; 9 bases are a match to TRBD1. CDR1 and CDR2 from the germline V gene are ENHRY and SYGVKD. V lost 4 bases to trimming and J lost 2 bases; unmatched junction nucleotides: 8. The CDR3 totals 16 residues. CDR3 bases: TGTGCCATCAGTGGAAGTGAAGGGACAGGGCAAGAGACCCAGTACTTC. It translates to CAISGSEGTGQETQYF.

J is TRBJ2-1 and V is TRBV11-2; 10 bases align to TRBD2. With 4 bases clipped from V and 0 bases from J, the junction kept 6 bases outside the gene matches. The CDR3 totals 17 residues. From germline, CDR1 is SGHAT and CDR2 FQNNGV. Here the CDR3 reads CASSSGSGGSSYNEQFF. The CDR3 DNA reads TGTGCCAGCAGCTCCGGTAGCGGGGGGAGCTCCTACAATGAGCAGTTCTTC.

V and J are TRBV29-1 and TRBJ1-1; D perhaps matches TRBD1 (6 bases). The germline CDR1 and CDR2 sequences are SQVTM and ANQGSEA. Between the trimmed V and J ends, which lost 5 bases and 5 bases, there was a span of 12 bases. This CDR3 comprises 12 residues. CDR3 in amino acids: CSVLEGVTEAFF. The CDR3 DNA is TGCAGCGTTCTTGAGGGGGTTACTGAAGCTTTCTTT.

V gene TRBV7-6 combines with J gene TRBJ2-7; D may be TRBD1 (6 bases). The CDR3 spans 18 residues. Trimming cost V 0 bases and J 0 bases, with 18 bases left between them. Germline CDR1 SGHVS, CDR2 FNYEAQ. CDR3 residues: CASSLALVVNRVSYEQYF. The CDR3 DNA follows: TGTGCCAGCAGCTTAGCGCTGGTGGTGAACAGGGTCTCCTACGAGCAGTACTTC.